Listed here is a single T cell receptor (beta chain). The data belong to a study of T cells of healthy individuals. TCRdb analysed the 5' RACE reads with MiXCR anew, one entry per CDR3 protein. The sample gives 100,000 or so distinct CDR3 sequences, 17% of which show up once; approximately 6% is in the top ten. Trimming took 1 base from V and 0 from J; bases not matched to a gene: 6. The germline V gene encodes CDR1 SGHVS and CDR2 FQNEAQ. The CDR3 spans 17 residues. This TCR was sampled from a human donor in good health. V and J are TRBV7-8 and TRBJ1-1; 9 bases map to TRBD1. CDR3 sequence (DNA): TGTGCCAGCAGCTTAGTCCTGGACAGGGGTTTGAACACTGAAGCTTTCTTT. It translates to CASSLVLDRGLNTEAFF. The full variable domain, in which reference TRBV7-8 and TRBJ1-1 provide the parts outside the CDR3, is GAGVSQSPRYKVAKRGQDVALRCDPISGHVSLFWYQQALGQGPEFLTYFQNEAQLDKSGLPSDRFFAERPEGSVSTLKIQRTQQEDSAVYLCASSLVLDRGLNTEAFFGQGTRLTVV.